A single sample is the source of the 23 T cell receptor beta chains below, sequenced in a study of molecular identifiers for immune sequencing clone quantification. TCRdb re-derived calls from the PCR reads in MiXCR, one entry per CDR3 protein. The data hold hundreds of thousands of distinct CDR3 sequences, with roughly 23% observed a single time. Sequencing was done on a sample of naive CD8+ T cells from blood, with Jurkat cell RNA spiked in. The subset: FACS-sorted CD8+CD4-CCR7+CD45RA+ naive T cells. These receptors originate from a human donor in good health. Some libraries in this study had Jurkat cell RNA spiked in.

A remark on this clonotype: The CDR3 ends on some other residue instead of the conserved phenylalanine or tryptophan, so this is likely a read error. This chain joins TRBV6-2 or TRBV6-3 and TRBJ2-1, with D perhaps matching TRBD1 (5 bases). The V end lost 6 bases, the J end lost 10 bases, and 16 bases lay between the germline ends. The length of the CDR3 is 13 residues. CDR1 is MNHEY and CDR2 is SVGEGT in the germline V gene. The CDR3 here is CASSLYRPSEQFL. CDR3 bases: TGTGCCAGCAGCCTATACAGGCCCTCGGAGCAGTTCTTA.

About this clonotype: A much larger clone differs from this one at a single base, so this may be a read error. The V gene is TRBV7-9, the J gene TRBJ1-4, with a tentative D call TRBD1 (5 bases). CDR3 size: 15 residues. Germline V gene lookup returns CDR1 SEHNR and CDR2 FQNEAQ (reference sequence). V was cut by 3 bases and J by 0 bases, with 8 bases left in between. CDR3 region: CASSLETATNEKLFF. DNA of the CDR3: TGTGCCAGCAGCTTGGAGACAGCAACTAATGAAAAACTGTTTTTT.

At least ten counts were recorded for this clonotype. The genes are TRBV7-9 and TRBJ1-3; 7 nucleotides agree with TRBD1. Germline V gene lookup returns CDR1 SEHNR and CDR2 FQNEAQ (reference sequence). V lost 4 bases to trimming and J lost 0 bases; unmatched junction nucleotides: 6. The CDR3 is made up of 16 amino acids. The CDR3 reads CASSSETGRSGNTIYF. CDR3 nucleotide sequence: TGTGCCAGCAGCTCCGAGACAGGGCGCTCTGGAAACACCATATATTTT.

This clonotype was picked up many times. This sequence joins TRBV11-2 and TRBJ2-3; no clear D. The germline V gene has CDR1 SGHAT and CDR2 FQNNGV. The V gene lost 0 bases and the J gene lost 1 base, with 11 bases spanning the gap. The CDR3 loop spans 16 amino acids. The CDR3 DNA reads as TGTGCCAGCAGCTTAGAAAAAGCTCTCGGCACAGATACGCAGTATTTT. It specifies CASSLEKALGTDTQYF.

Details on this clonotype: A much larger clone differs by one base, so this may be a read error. This CDR3 reads CASSWGSSNYEQYF. Here the CDR3 DNA reads TGCGCCAGCAGCTGGGGCAGTAGTAACTACGAGCAGTACTTC. The V call is TRBV5-1, the J call TRBJ2-7, with TRBD1 as a possible D gene (5 bases). This CDR3 has 14 residues. Per the germline V gene, CDR1 is SGHRS and CDR2 is YFSETQ. V lost 3 bases, J lost 3 bases, and 13 bases lay in between.

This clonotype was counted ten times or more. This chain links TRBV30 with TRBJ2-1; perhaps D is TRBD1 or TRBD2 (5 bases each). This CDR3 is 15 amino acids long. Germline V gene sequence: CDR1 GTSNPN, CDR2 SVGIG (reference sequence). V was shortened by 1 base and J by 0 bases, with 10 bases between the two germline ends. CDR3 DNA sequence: TGTGCCTGGAGTGGAGGGGCTAGCTCCTACAATGAGCAGTTCTTC. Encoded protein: CAWSGGASSYNEQFF.

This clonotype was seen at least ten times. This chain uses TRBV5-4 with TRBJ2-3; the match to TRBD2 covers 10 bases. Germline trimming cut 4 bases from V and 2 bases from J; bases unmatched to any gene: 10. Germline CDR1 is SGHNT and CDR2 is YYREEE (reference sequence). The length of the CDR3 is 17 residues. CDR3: CASSGASGGHPTDTQYF. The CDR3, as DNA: TGTGCCAGCAGCGGGGCTAGCGGGGGACACCCCACAGATACGCAGTATTTT.

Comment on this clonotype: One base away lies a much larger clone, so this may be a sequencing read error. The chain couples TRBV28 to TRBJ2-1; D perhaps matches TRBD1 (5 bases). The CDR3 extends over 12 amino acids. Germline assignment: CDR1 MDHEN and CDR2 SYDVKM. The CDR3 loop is CASNPLRGEQLF. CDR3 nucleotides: TGTGCCAGCAACCCTCTTAGGGGTGAGCAGCTCTTC.

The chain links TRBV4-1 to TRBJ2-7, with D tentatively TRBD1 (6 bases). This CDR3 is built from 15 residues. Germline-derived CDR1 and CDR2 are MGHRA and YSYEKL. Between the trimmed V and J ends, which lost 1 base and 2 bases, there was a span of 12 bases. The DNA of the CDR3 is TGCGCCAGCAGCCAAGGGACAGCTCTAACCTACGAGCAGTACTTC. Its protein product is CASSQGTALTYEQYF.

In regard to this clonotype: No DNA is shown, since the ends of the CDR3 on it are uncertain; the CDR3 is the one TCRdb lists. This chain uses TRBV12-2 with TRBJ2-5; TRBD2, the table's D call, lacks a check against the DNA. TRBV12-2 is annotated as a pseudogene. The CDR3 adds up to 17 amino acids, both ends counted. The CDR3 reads CASRLVASGANQETQYF.

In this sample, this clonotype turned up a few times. In DNA, the CDR3 is TGCGCCAGCAGCTTGGTTGGGTTACAAAGCACAGATACGCAGTATTTT. Encoded protein: CASSLVGLQSTDTQYF. V gene TRBV5-1 combines with J gene TRBJ2-3; D call uncertain. V was clipped by 0 bases and J by 0 bases, with 11 bases between them. The CDR3 is made up of 16 amino acids. Germline V lookup: CDR1 SGHRS, CDR2 YFSETQ.

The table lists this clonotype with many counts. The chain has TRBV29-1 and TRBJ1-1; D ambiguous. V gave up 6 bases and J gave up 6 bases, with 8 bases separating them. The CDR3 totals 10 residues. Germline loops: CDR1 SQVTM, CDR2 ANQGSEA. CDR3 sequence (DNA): TGCAGCGTCGAAAACCCTGAAGCTTTCTTT. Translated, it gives CSVENPEAFF.

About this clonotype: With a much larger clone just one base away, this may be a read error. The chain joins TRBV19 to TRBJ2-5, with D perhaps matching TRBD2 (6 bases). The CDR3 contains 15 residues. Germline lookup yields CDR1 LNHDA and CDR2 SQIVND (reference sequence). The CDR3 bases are TGTGCCAGTAGTATAGTGGAGGGAGCTCTAGAGATCCAGTACTTC. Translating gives CASSIVEGALEIQYF.

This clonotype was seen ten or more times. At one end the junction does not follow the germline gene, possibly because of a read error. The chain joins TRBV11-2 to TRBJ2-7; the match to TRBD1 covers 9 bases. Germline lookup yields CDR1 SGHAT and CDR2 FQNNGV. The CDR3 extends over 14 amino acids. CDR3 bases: TGCGCCAGCAGCCTGGGGACAGGGTCCTACGAGCAGTACTTC. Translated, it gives CASSLGTGSYEQYF.

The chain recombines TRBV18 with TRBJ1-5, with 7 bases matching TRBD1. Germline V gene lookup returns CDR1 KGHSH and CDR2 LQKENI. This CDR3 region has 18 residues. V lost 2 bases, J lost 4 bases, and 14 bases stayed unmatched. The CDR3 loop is CASSPRQGEIAKNQPQHF. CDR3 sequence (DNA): TGTGCCAGCTCACCAAGACAGGGAGAAATAGCCAAAAATCAGCCCCAGCATTTT.

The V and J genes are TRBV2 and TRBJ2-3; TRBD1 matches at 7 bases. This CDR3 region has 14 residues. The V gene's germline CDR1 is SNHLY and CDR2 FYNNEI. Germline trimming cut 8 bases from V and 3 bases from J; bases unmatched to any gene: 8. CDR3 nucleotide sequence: TGTGCCAGCCGCGACAGGGTTCATACAGATACGCAGTATTTT. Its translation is CASRDRVHTDTQYF.

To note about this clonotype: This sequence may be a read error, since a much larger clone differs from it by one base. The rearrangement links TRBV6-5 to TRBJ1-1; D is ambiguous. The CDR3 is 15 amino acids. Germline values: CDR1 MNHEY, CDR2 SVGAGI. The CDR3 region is CASSLTTGRRTGAFF. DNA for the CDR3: TGTGCCAGCAGTTTAACGACGGGGAGAAGGACTGGAGCTTTCTTT.

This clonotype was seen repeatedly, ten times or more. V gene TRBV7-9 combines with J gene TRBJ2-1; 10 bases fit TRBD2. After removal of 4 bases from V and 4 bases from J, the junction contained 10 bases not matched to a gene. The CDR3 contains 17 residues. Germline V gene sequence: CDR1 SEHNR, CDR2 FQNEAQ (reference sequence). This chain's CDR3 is CASSSSLLAGAYNEQFF. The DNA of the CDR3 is TGTGCCAGCAGCTCTTCCCTCCTAGCGGGGGCGTACAATGAGCAGTTCTTC.

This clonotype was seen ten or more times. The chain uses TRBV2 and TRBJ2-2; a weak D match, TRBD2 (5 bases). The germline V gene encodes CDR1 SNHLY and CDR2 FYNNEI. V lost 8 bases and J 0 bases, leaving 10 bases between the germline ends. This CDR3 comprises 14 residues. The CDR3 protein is CASLSDANTGELFF. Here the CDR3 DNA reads TGTGCCAGCCTTAGCGACGCGAACACCGGGGAGCTGTTTTTT.

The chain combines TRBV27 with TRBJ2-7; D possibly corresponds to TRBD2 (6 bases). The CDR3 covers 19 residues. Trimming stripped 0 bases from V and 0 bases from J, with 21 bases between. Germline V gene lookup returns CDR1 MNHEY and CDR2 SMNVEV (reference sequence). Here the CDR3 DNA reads TGTGCCAGCAGTTTATCCATCCGGCTTGAGGAGGGAAGCTCCTACGAGCAGTACTTC. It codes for CASSLSIRLEEGSSYEQYF.

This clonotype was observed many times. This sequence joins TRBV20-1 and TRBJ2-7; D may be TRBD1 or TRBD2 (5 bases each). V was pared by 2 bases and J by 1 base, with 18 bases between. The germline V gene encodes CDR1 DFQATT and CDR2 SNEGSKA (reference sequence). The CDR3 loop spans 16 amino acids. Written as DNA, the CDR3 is TGCAGTGCTAGAAACGGGGTGCAGGGATATTCCTACGAGCAGTACTTC. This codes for CSARNGVQGYSYEQYF.

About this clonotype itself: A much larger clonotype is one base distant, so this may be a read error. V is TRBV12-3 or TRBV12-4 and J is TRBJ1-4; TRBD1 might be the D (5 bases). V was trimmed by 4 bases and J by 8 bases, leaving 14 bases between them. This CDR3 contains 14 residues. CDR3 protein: CASSSIGVGEKLFF. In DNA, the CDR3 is TGTGCCAGCAGTTCGATAGGGGTCGGCGAAAAACTGTTTTTT.

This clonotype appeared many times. The DNA for the CDR3 is TGCGCCAGCAGCCAAGGGGCCATGGGGAGCTCCTACGAGCAGTACTTC. Its protein product is CASSQGAMGSSYEQYF. V usage is TRBV4-1 and J usage is TRBJ2-7; TRBD2 might be the D (5 bases). This CDR3 contains 16 residues. Germline V gene sequence: CDR1 MGHRA, CDR2 YSYEKL. V shed 1 base and J shed 0 bases, with 13 bases lying between them.